The 13 T cell receptor beta chains listed next were all sequenced from one sample in a study of naive and memory T cell subsets. An equimolar mix of two oligonucleotides served as the beta constant-region primer for TRBC1 and TRBC2. The ligated cDNA underwent four PCR rounds using SP2 and nested alpha and beta constant-region primers. TCRdb reanalysed the UMI-ligation and nested PCR reads using MiXCR and keeps one entry per CDR3 protein. The profile covers more than 100,000 distinct CDR3 sequences, with roughly 36% appearing a single time and roughly 0.9% taken by the ten largest. The sequencing sample was made of central memory CD4+ T cells from blood. These receptors were obtained from a human donor in good health.

The genes are TRBV29-1 and TRBJ1-6; D remains unclear. V lost 5 bases and J lost 11, with 16 bases in between. The CDR3 is 13 amino acids. Per germline, CDR1 SQVTM and CDR2 ANQGSEA. The chain's CDR3 is CSVQASSSAPLHF. CDR3 nucleotides: TGCAGCGTTCAGGCGTCCTCCTCGGCACCCCTCCACTTT. Full variable domain (outside the CDR3, taken from reference TRBV29-1 and TRBJ1-6): SAVISQKPSRDICQRGTSLTIQCQVDSQVTMMFWYRQQPGQSLTLIATANQGSEATYESGFVIDKFPISRPNLTFSTLTVSNMSPEDSSIYLCSVQASSSAPLHFGNGTRLTVT.

This clonotype was detected many times. The chain uses TRBV6-2 or TRBV6-3 and TRBJ2-1, with D unclear. The germline V gene has CDR1 MNHEY and CDR2 SVGEGT. CDR3 length equals 11 residues. V was cut by 5 bases and J by 9 bases, with 8 bases left in between. DNA for the CDR3: TGTGCCAGCAGTCCATTTCTTGAGCAGTTCTTC. Translating gives CASSPFLEQFF.

The V and J genes are TRBV12-3 or TRBV12-4 and TRBJ2-1, with D unclear. Trimming took 6 bases from V and 3 from J, leaving 15 bases between them. This CDR3 has 15 amino acids. The CDR3 region has the DNA TGTGCCAGCAGCCCCACTACCTGGAACTACAATGAGCAGTTCTTC. Translated: CASSPTTWNYNEQFF.

The gene calls are TRBV6-5 and TRBJ1-2; D not resolved. The germline V gene encodes CDR1 MNHEY and CDR2 SVGAGI. V lost 2 bases and J 5 bases, leaving 9 bases between the germline ends. This CDR3 comprises 13 residues. The CDR3 nucleotides read TGTGCCAGCAGTTACAGGCAGTTATATGGCTACACCTTC. This codes for CASSYRQLYGYTF.

This chain connects TRBV4-1 to TRBJ1-5, with D possibly TRBD1 on 6 matching bases. Germline lookup yields CDR1 MGHRA and CDR2 YSYEKL. Deletions cut 4 bases from V and 1 base from J, with 17 bases between. The CDR3 runs 17 residues. The CDR3 sequence is CASSLRPRGVSNQPQHF. As DNA, the CDR3 is TGCGCCAGCAGCCTCAGACCCAGGGGCGTAAGCAATCAGCCCCAGCATTTT.

This clonotype was picked up a small number of times. The V call is TRBV5-1, the J call TRBJ1-2; D remains unclear. The CDR3 totals 14 residues. With 0 bases removed from V and 2 bases from J, the gap between germline ends came to 8 bases. The germline V gene has CDR1 SGHRS and CDR2 YFSETQ. This CDR3 reads CASSLEAGNYGYTF. The CDR3 DNA follows: TGCGCCAGCAGCTTGGAGGCCGGGAACTATGGCTACACCTTC.

The V call is TRBV28, the J call TRBJ2-5; D unresolved. V was cut by 5 bases and J by 2 bases, with 9 bases left in between. The CDR3 contains 13 residues. Germline V gene data show CDR1 as MDHEN and CDR2 as SYDVKM. The DNA of the CDR3 is TGTGCCAGCAGTCCCCACGTTCAAGAGACCCAGTACTTC. It codes for CASSPHVQETQYF.

The chain is built from TRBV29-1 and TRBJ2-5, with D perhaps TRBD1 (6 bases). Per germline, CDR1 SQVTM and CDR2 ANQGSEA. This CDR3 comprises 14 residues. V lost 7 bases to trimming and J lost 4 bases, with 19 bases between them. The CDR3 loop reads CSGLGGGRGETQYF. The CDR3, as DNA: TGCAGCGGCCTCGGAGGCGGCAGGGGAGAGACCCAGTACTTC.

CDR3 sequence reads: CSARVADRVVGYTF. DNA of the CDR3: TGCAGTGCTAGAGTTGCGGACAGGGTTGTCGGCTACACCTTC. This sequence joins TRBV20-1 and TRBJ1-2, with 8 bases aligning to TRBD1. CDR1 and CDR2 from the germline V gene are DFQATT and SNEGSKA (reference sequence). The V and J ends lost 1 base and 8 bases, in that order; junction bases with no gene match: 9. CDR3 length: 14 amino acids.

This clonotype was observed a few times. The chain links TRBV19 to TRBJ1-1, with TRBD1 matching over 11 bases. The germline gives CDR1 LNHDA, CDR2 SQIVND (reference sequence). Germline trimming cut 6 bases from V and 6 bases from J; bases unmatched to any gene: 6. The CDR3 has 14 residues. DNA for the CDR3: TGTGCCAGTAGCGAAGGACAGGGGGCTCCTGAAGCTTTCTTT. Translation gives CASSEGQGAPEAFF.

This clonotype was counted many times. The V gene is TRBV28, the J gene TRBJ2-5, with 8 bases lining up with TRBD2. This CDR3 region has 15 residues. Germline lookup yields CDR1 MDHEN and CDR2 SYDVKM. The V segment lost 6 bases and the J segment 4 bases; nucleotides outside the gene matches: 10. The CDR3 is CASRPSIAGGETQYF. In nucleotides, the CDR3 is TGTGCCAGCAGGCCCTCTATTGCGGGAGGAGAGACCCAGTACTTC.

In its sample, this clonotype was seen a few times. The V gene is TRBV5-1, the J gene TRBJ2-2; no clear D gene. Germline V gene lookup returns CDR1 SGHRS and CDR2 YFSETQ. The ends were cut back, 0 bases at V and 9 bases at J, with 12 bases in the middle. This CDR3 has 14 residues. The CDR3 is CASSLAFGVRELFF. The CDR3 nucleotides are TGCGCCAGCAGCTTGGCCTTTGGGGTTCGGGAGCTGTTTTTT. The variable domain in full, completed from reference TRBV5-1 and TRBJ2-2, reads KAGVTQTPRYLIKTRGQQVTLSCSPISGHRSVSWYQQTPGQGLQFLFEYFSETQRNKGNFPGRFSGRQFSNSRSEMNVSTLELGDSALYLCASSLAFGVRELFFGEGSRLTVL.

The gene calls are TRBV19 and TRBJ2-2; 9 bases are a match to TRBD2. V gave up 6 bases and J gave up 7 bases; unmatched junction bases: 6. Germline CDR1 is LNHDA and CDR2 is SQIVND (reference sequence). This CDR3 comprises 14 residues. As DNA, the CDR3 is TGTGCCAGTAGACGAGCGGGAGGCAACGGGGAGCTGTTTTTT. As protein: CASRRAGGNGELFF.